This entry features one T cell receptor (beta chain) sequence. V lost 3 bases to trimming and J lost 2 bases, with 14 bases between them. CDR1 LNHDA and CDR2 SQIVND come from the germline V gene (reference sequence). The length of the CDR3 is 16 residues. Data came from immunoSEQ multiplex PCR; TCRdb stores just in-frame clones and leaves some out. The sample lists roughly 120,000 clones; approximately 86% were seen once. This entry is derived from a study of T cell responses to AZD1222 COVID-19 vaccine. The rearrangement links TRBV19 to TRBJ1-5, with a possible D match to TRBD1 (5 bases). The specimen was peripheral blood, collected on day 0 of AZD1222 vaccination. The TCR comes from an adult in good health. The CDR3 DNA reads TGTGCCAGTAGTATGCACAGGTCGGTCGGCAATCAGCCCCAGCATTTT. Protein product: CASSMHRSVGNQPQHF. The full variable domain, in which reference TRBV19 and TRBJ1-5 provide the parts outside the CDR3, is DGGITQSPKYLFRKEGQNVTLSCEQNLNHDAMYWYRQDPGQGLRLIYYSQIVNDFQKGDIAEGYSVSREKKESFPLTVTSAQKNPTAFYLCASSMHRSVGNQPQHFGDGTRLSIL.